In this sample, the clone carrying this T cell receptor (beta chain) turned up a few times. Its antigen remains unknown. TCRdb reanalysed the RACE reads using MiXCR and keeps one entry per CDR3 protein. The sample shows tens of thousands of distinct CDR3 sequences, around 7% of them seen only once. This record belongs to a study of human T cells and chemical hapten exposure. Study outcomes and limitations: Following DPC sensitization, TCRs present above 1 in 1000 frequency showed no change. Donors in the study had alopecia, meaning their immune response may differ from healthy people's.

Time point specified: pre-sensitization, week 0. Noted treatment: therapeutic diphenylcyclopropenone sensitization with weekly scalp DPC. Blood sampling occurred before each patch-test application. Germline V lookup: CDR1 MNHNY, CDR2 SVGAGI (reference sequence). Germline trimming cut 7 bases from V and 6 bases from J; bases unmatched to any gene: 17. The length of the CDR3 is 17 residues. J is TRBJ2-2 and V is TRBV6-6; 7 positions match TRBD1. The receptor comes from a woman under 40 with alopecia areata. Some clones in this sample may be carry-over from other donors' samples. Sequencing used whole blood, obtained in connection with sensitization to the hapten diphenylcyclopropenone (DPC). The CDR3 DNA reads as TGTGCCAGCACTAAACCCGTCCAGGGGGAAGGGCCCGGGGAGCTGTTTTTT. This gives the protein CASTKPVQGEGPGELFF.